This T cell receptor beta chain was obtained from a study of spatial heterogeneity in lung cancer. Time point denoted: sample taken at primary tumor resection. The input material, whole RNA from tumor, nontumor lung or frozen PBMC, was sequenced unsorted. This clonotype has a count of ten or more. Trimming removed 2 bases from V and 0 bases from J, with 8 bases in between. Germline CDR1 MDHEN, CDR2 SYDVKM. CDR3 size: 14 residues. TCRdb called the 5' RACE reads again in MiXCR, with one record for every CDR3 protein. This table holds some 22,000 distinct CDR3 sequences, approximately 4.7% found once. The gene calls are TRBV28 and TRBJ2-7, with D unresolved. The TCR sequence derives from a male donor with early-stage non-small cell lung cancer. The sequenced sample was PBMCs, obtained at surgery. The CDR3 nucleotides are TGTGCCAGCAGTTTAGCCTCATACTCCTACGAGCAGTACTTC. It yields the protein CASSLASYSYEQYF.